Listed below are T cell receptor beta chains from one sample, sequenced in a study of cytomegalovirus exposure and HLA in healthy donors. The protocol was immunoSEQ multiplex PCR, while the TCRdb copy is restricted to in-frame clones and leaves out a portion. The table records 150,000 to 200,000 clones, about four fifths of them present only once. Sequencing input: PBMCs. These receptors came from a man aged 25-45 years in good health and CMV-seropositive. CDR3s include the opening cysteine and the closing phenylalanine or tryptophan. Fields, in order: J gene, V gene, CDR3 protein.

TRBJ2-5 TRBV2 CASSEMEGARETQYF
TRBJ2-7 TRBV7-2 CASSPGHGPYEQYF
TRBJ2-2 TRBV9 CASSVVSRRTGRPGELFF
TRBJ2-7 TRBV7-9 CSSQSVTGGSYEQYF
TRBJ2-5 TRBV11-3 CASSLDGGNQETQYF
TRBJ2-5 TRBV4-2 CASSPKLAGDQETQYF
TRBJ2-3 TRBV4-2 CASSQDGGKDTQYF
TRBJ1-3 TRBV4-1 CASSPSSGGDSGNTIYF
TRBJ1-5 TRBV27 CASRGTGGGQPQHF
TRBJ2-5 TRBV29-1 CSVPSKGKETQYF
TRBJ1-2 TRBV28 CASSPGGPNYGYTF
TRBJ1-2 TRBV15 CATSRDGQGAIYGYTF
TRBJ1-1 TRBV5-1 CASSLAPGFTEAFF
TRBJ1-6 TRBV28 CASSFGSPLHF
TRBJ2-1 TRBV4-3 CASSIGQGASNEQFF
TRBJ1-1 TRBV28 CASSLASEAFF
TRBJ2-7 TRBV7-9 CASSSVRGSGYEQYF
TRBJ1-1 TRBV6-6 CASTRQGGTGTEAFF
TRBJ2-7 TRBV5-4 CASSPGTGVDHEQYF
TRBJ1-2 TRBV6-5 CASSRTEVDYTF
TRBJ2-1 TRBV15 CVTSGQGHTNEQFF
TRBJ2-3 TRBV7-9 CASSLSGPRGDTQYF
TRBJ2-7 TRBV11-2 CASSLVSSQQGYEQYF
TRBJ2-7 TRBV19 CASSRTYTYEQYF
TRBJ2-1 TRBV5-1 CASSSGTSGYNEQFF
TRBJ2-1 TRBV7-9 CASSPQSGNEQFF
TRBJ2-7 TRBV19 CASNPGTGSYEQYF
TRBJ2-7 TRBV15 CATSRDYRGGSYEQYF
TRBJ2-1 TRBV7-8 CASSGGLAGGSSYNEQFF
TRBJ2-7 TRBV7-8 CASSPAHGAGLRNEQYF
TRBJ2-3 TRBV4-2 CASSPDGGTSTDTQYF
TRBJ2-3 TRBV7-9 CASSFSRADTQYF
- TRBV30 CAWSGGYGYEQYF
TRBJ2-5 TRBV6-5 CASMEAGGGQETQYF
TRBJ2-5 TRBV11-3 CASSRDRVGETQYF
TRBJ2-1 TRBV5-1 CASSSRLEGPNEQFF
TRBJ2-7 TRBV5-5 CASSLDGQVSSYEQYF
TRBJ2-7 TRBV10-1 CASSDPGLSDEQYF
TRBJ2-5 TRBV9 CASSDLSGAGGGTQYF
TRBJ1-1 TRBV23-1 CASSQPTSPPQGAGTEAFF
TRBJ2-7 TRBV5-4 CAGQLPTGDEQYF
TRBJ2-7 TRBV6-7 CASSYPVGASYEQYF
TRBJ2-2 TRBV7-9 CASSPATGTANTGELFF
TRBJ1-5 TRBV19 CATKGGANQPQHF
TRBJ2-1 TRBV6-5 CASRLAGVYNEQFF
TRBJ2-7 TRBV28 CASSSVTTGTGGNEQYF
TRBJ1-1 TRBV2 CASSDYTEAFF
TRBJ1-5 TRBV19 CASRGAGGNQPQHF
TRBJ2-5 TRBV5-1 CASSRGVGRETQYF
TRBJ2-7 TRBV27 CASSLRQGRWEQYF
TRBJ1-2 TRBV6-5 CASSSLRFSDGYTF
TRBJ1-2 TRBV6-5 CASTPIPGFGYTF